Listed below are T cell receptor beta chains from one sample, sequenced in a study of blood T cells in healthy people across ages. TCRdb fed the 5' RACE reads into MiXCR, producing one record per CDR3 protein. This sample has 800,000 to 950,000 distinct CDR3 sequences, with 25% to 35% found just once. These data also featured in a second study, about T cells of mothers and their children.

Sequenced input: blood. The receptors were sampled from a woman between 35 and 50 years old in good health. CDR3s include the opening cysteine and the closing phenylalanine or tryptophan. Fields, in order: J gene, CDR3 length, clone size, D gene, V gene, CDR3 protein, CDR3 DNA. The D gene is left open where the match is weak. Clone size is given for some rows only: seen once, a few or many times, or a class if the clone is expanded.

j_gene: TRBJ2-3; len: 14; abundance: NA; d_gene: TRBD2; v_gene: TRBV5-1; CDR3aa: CASSSVTSADTQYF; CDR3nt: TGCGCCAGCAGCTCCGTGACTAGCGCAGATACGCAGTATTTT
j_gene: TRBJ1-1; len: 19; abundance: NA; d_gene: TRBD1; v_gene: TRBV28; CDR3aa: CASSLRDRQRVFRNTEAFF; CDR3nt: TGTGCCAGCAGTCTACGGGACAGGCAACGTGTATTTCGCAACACTGAAGCTTTCTTT
j_gene: TRBJ2-4; len: 16; abundance: many; d_gene: TRBD2; v_gene: TRBV19; CDR3aa: CASSIGSGGLKNIQYF; CDR3nt: TGTGCCAGTAGTATTGGAAGCGGGGGGCTCAAAAACATTCAGTACTTC
j_gene: TRBJ2-1; len: 17; abundance: NA; d_gene: NA; v_gene: TRBV28; CDR3aa: CASTQSAWGRPYNEQFF; CDR3nt: TGTGCCAGCACCCAATCTGCCTGGGGGAGGCCCTACAATGAGCAGTTCTTC
j_gene: TRBJ2-1; len: 17; abundance: many; d_gene: NA; v_gene: TRBV3-1; CDR3aa: CASSQGGGAWRYNEQFF; CDR3nt: TGTGCCAGCAGCCAAGGGGGGGGGGCCTGGAGGTACAATGAGCAGTTCTTC
j_gene: TRBJ1-6; len: 18; abundance: few; d_gene: TRBD1; v_gene: TRBV5-1; CDR3aa: CASSPQGAGTGWFSPLHF; CDR3nt: TGCGCCAGCAGCCCCCAAGGAGCCGGGACAGGGTGGTTCTCACCCCTCCACTTT
j_gene: TRBJ1-2; len: 16; abundance: NA; d_gene: NA; v_gene: TRBV7-9; CDR3aa: CASSLPGAQLIPGCTF; CDR3nt: TGTGCCAGCAGCTTGCCGGGGGCCCAATTAATACCAGGCTGCACCTTC
j_gene: TRBJ2-1; len: 16; abundance: NA; d_gene: NA; v_gene: TRBV5-1; CDR3aa: CASSLVPGLSYNEQFF; CDR3nt: TGCGCCAGCAGCTTGGTCCCGGGGTTGTCTTACAATGAGCAGTTCTTC
j_gene: TRBJ1-2; len: 13; abundance: many; d_gene: NA; v_gene: TRBV5-1; CDR3aa: CASSTTMDRPYTF; CDR3nt: TGCGCCAGCAGCACGACTATGGACAGACCCTACACCTTC
j_gene: TRBJ1-1; len: 15; abundance: few; d_gene: NA; v_gene: TRBV5-1; CDR3aa: CASSLSNQGNTEAFF; CDR3nt: TGCGCCAGCAGCTTGTCCAACCAGGGGAACACTGAAGCTTTCTTT
j_gene: TRBJ2-7; len: 12; abundance: few; d_gene: TRBD2; v_gene: TRBV20-1; CDR3aa: CSGGDGPYEQYF; CDR3nt: TGCAGCGGGGGGGACGGACCCTACGAGCAGTACTTC
j_gene: TRBJ2-7; len: 15; abundance: NA; d_gene: TRBD2; v_gene: TRBV7-2; CDR3aa: CAGSLGAGAPDEQYF; CDR3nt: TGTGCCGGCAGCTTAGGAGCGGGGGCGCCCGACGAGCAGTACTTC
j_gene: TRBJ2-7; len: 16; abundance: few; d_gene: TRBD2; v_gene: TRBV7-9; CDR3aa: CASSLRLAGGPLEQYF; CDR3nt: TGTGCCAGCAGCTTACGACTAGCGGGGGGTCCCCTCGAGCAGTACTTC
j_gene: TRBJ1-1; len: 15; abundance: few; d_gene: TRBD1; v_gene: TRBV6-6; CDR3aa: CASSPSGQGGTEAFF; CDR3nt: TGTGCCAGCAGTCCCTCGGGACAGGGGGGGACTGAAGCTTTCTTT
j_gene: TRBJ1-1; len: 10; abundance: many; d_gene: NA; v_gene: TRBV29-1; CDR3aa: CKAGDTEAFF; CDR3nt: TGCAAGGCAGGGGACACTGAAGCTTTCTTT
j_gene: TRBJ1-2; len: 14; abundance: NA; d_gene: NA; v_gene: TRBV5-6; CDR3aa: CASSFVRGPRGYTF; CDR3nt: TGTGCCAGCAGCTTCGTGCGGGGACCGAGGGGCTACACCTTC
j_gene: TRBJ2-1; len: 15; abundance: many; d_gene: TRBD2; v_gene: TRBV7-3; CDR3aa: CASSSLAGGHNEQFF; CDR3nt: TGTGCCAGCAGCTCACTAGCGGGGGGGCACAATGAGCAGTTCTTC
j_gene: TRBJ2-3; len: 15; abundance: NA; d_gene: NA; v_gene: TRBV12-3/TRBV12-4; CDR3aa: CASSPAGVRADTQYF; CDR3nt: TGTGCCAGCAGCCCCGCAGGAGTTAGAGCAGATACGCAGTATTTT
j_gene: TRBJ1-1; len: 13; abundance: NA; d_gene: NA; v_gene: TRBV5-1; CDR3aa: CASTIGGRTEAFF; CDR3nt: TGCGCCAGCACGATAGGGGGTCGAACTGAAGCTTTCTTT
j_gene: TRBJ1-5; len: 15; abundance: few; d_gene: NA; v_gene: TRBV5-1; CDR3aa: CASSLDPGINQPQHF; CDR3nt: TGCGCCAGCAGCTTGGATCCGGGGATAAATCAGCCCCAGCATTTT
j_gene: TRBJ2-5; len: 15; abundance: NA; d_gene: NA; v_gene: TRBV10-3; CDR3aa: CTISDPPTGTETQYF; CDR3nt: TGTACCATCAGTGATCCCCCGACAGGGACTGAGACCCAGTACTTC
j_gene: TRBJ1-5; len: 13; abundance: NA; d_gene: NA; v_gene: TRBV5-8; CDR3aa: CASSNNHGQPQHF; CDR3nt: TGTGCCAGCAGCAATAACCATGGTCAGCCCCAGCATTTT
j_gene: TRBJ2-7; len: 14; abundance: many; d_gene: NA; v_gene: TRBV12-3/TRBV12-4; CDR3aa: CASNQAGITYEQYF; CDR3nt: TGTGCCAGCAATCAAGCGGGTATTACCTACGAGCAGTACTTC
j_gene: TRBJ2-7; len: 14; abundance: many; d_gene: NA; v_gene: TRBV6-6; CDR3aa: CASSLTGLNYEQYF; CDR3nt: TGTGCCAGCAGCTTAACAGGGTTAAACTACGAGCAGTACTTC
j_gene: TRBJ2-3; len: 16; abundance: NA; d_gene: NA; v_gene: TRBV7-2; CDR3aa: CASSLVGGDFADTQYF; CDR3nt: TGTGCCAGCAGCTTAGTTGGCGGTGACTTCGCAGATACGCAGTATTTT
j_gene: TRBJ1-2; len: 18; abundance: NA; d_gene: TRBD1; v_gene: TRBV7-9; CDR3aa: CASSSPTKSDRPGCENTF; CDR3nt: TGTGCCAGCAGCTCCCCTACCAAGTCGGACAGGCCCGGCTGTGAGAACACCTTC
j_gene: TRBJ2-7; len: 13; abundance: many; d_gene: NA; v_gene: TRBV12-3/TRBV12-4; CDR3aa: CASSQPTGNEQYF; CDR3nt: TGTGCCAGCAGCCAACCCACAGGGAACGAGCAGTACTTC
j_gene: TRBJ2-5; len: 15; abundance: many; d_gene: NA; v_gene: TRBV7-9; CDR3aa: CASSRRESRVETQYF; CDR3nt: TGTGCCAGCAGCCGCCGGGAGTCTAGGGTAGAGACCCAGTACTTC
j_gene: TRBJ2-1; len: 14; abundance: NA; d_gene: NA; v_gene: TRBV7-8; CDR3aa: CASSGTLLDHAQFF; CDR3nt: TGTGCCAGCAGCGGAACTCTACTTGACCATGCGCAGTTCTTC
j_gene: TRBJ1-2; len: 15; abundance: many; d_gene: TRBD1; v_gene: TRBV9; CDR3aa: CASSVGTGGNYGYTF; CDR3nt: TGTGCCAGCAGCGTTGGGACAGGGGGCAACTATGGCTACACCTTC
j_gene: TRBJ1-6; len: 14; abundance: few; d_gene: NA; v_gene: TRBV18; CDR3aa: CASSRDVYNSPLHF; CDR3nt: TGTGCCAGCTCACGTGACGTCTATAATTCACCCCTCCACTTT
j_gene: TRBJ2-1; len: 13; abundance: few; d_gene: TRBD2; v_gene: TRBV5-1; CDR3aa: CASSFGAGYEQFF; CDR3nt: TGCGCCAGCAGCTTTGGAGCGGGGTATGAGCAGTTCTTC
j_gene: TRBJ2-5; len: 14; abundance: many; d_gene: TRBD1; v_gene: TRBV20-1; CDR3aa: CSAYGQGIQETQYF; CDR3nt: TGCAGTGCTTATGGACAGGGTATACAAGAGACCCAGTACTTC
j_gene: TRBJ1-5; len: 13; abundance: NA; d_gene: NA; v_gene: TRBV30; CDR3aa: CAWAEYGNQPQHF; CDR3nt: TGTGCCTGGGCCGAGTACGGCAATCAGCCCCAGCATTTT
j_gene: TRBJ2-1; len: 17; abundance: many; d_gene: NA; v_gene: TRBV5-1; CDR3aa: CASSLRTELYSYNEQFF; CDR3nt: TGCGCCAGCAGCCTCCGGACAGAGCTCTACTCCTACAATGAGCAGTTCTTC
j_gene: TRBJ2-3; len: 13; abundance: few; d_gene: NA; v_gene: TRBV3-1; CDR3aa: CASGHPSTDTQYF; CDR3nt: TGTGCCAGCGGCCACCCTAGCACAGATACGCAGTATTTT
j_gene: TRBJ1-4; len: 15; abundance: few; d_gene: NA; v_gene: TRBV6-1; CDR3aa: CASSEEGQGLRKLFF; CDR3nt: TGTGCCAGCAGTGAAGAAGGGCAGGGTCTACGAAAACTGTTTTTT
j_gene: TRBJ2-3; len: 14; abundance: few; d_gene: NA; v_gene: TRBV29-1; CDR3aa: CSVGPRQVTDTQYF; CDR3nt: TGCAGCGTTGGGCCCAGACAGGTCACAGATACGCAGTATTTT
j_gene: TRBJ2-4; len: 17; abundance: few; d_gene: NA; v_gene: TRBV7-8; CDR3aa: CASSLVGQPLAKNIQYF; CDR3nt: TGTGCCAGCAGCTTAGTTGGGCAGCCGCTAGCCAAAAACATTCAGTACTTC
j_gene: TRBJ1-1; len: 14; abundance: NA; d_gene: NA; v_gene: TRBV7-2; CDR3aa: CASIQTNMNTEAFF; CDR3nt: TGTGCCAGCATCCAGACGAATATGAACACTGAAGCTTTCTTT
j_gene: TRBJ2-5; len: 16; abundance: NA; d_gene: TRBD2; v_gene: TRBV7-2; CDR3aa: CASSRGLAGEGETQYF; CDR3nt: TGTGCCAGCAGCCGAGGACTAGCGGGGGAGGGAGAGACCCAGTACTTC
j_gene: TRBJ2-7; len: 17; abundance: few; d_gene: NA; v_gene: TRBV12-5; CDR3aa: CASGLVPQGILSYEQYF; CDR3nt: TGTGCTAGTGGTTTGGTACCCCAGGGGATCCTCTCCTACGAGCAGTACTTC
j_gene: TRBJ2-3; len: 16; abundance: NA; d_gene: NA; v_gene: TRBV12-3/TRBV12-4; CDR3aa: CASSSGAGLSTDTQYF; CDR3nt: TGTGCCAGTAGTTCAGGGGCGGGGCTGTCCACAGATACGCAGTATTTT
j_gene: TRBJ2-1; len: 14; abundance: few; d_gene: NA; v_gene: TRBV20-1; CDR3aa: CSARVSRNYNEQFF; CDR3nt: TGCAGTGCTAGAGTTTCCAGAAATTACAATGAGCAGTTCTTC
j_gene: TRBJ1-1; len: 16; abundance: many; d_gene: NA; v_gene: TRBV6-5; CDR3aa: CASSYSRFRFDTEAFF; CDR3nt: TGTGCCAGCAGTTACTCAAGGTTCCGTTTCGACACTGAAGCTTTCTTT
j_gene: TRBJ1-1; len: 15; abundance: few; d_gene: TRBD1; v_gene: TRBV20-1; CDR3aa: CSAGGDRGANTEAFF; CDR3nt: TGCAGTGCTGGCGGGGACAGGGGAGCGAACACTGAAGCTTTCTTT
j_gene: TRBJ2-2; len: 15; abundance: NA; d_gene: TRBD1; v_gene: TRBV9; CDR3aa: CASSPRDRNTGELFF; CDR3nt: TGTGCCAGCAGCCCCCGGGACAGAAACACCGGGGAGCTGTTTTTT
j_gene: TRBJ1-2; len: 15; abundance: NA; d_gene: NA; v_gene: TRBV20-1; CDR3aa: CSAGKTGLFGDGYTF; CDR3nt: TGCAGTGCCGGAAAGACCGGGCTCTTCGGCGATGGCTACACCTTC
j_gene: TRBJ2-7; len: 13; abundance: many; d_gene: TRBD1; v_gene: TRBV6-5; CDR3aa: CATAGTGFSEQYF; CDR3nt: TGTGCCACCGCAGGGACAGGGTTTTCCGAGCAGTACTTC
j_gene: TRBJ2-2; len: 15; abundance: many; d_gene: NA; v_gene: TRBV29-1; CDR3aa: CSVLIGSGNTGELFF; CDR3nt: TGCAGCGTTCTAATTGGGTCAGGGAACACCGGGGAGCTGTTTTTT
j_gene: TRBJ1-2; len: 14; abundance: NA; d_gene: NA; v_gene: TRBV10-2; CDR3aa: CASSESRADYGYTF; CDR3nt: TGCGCCAGCAGTGAGTCCAGGGCTGACTATGGCTACACCTTC
j_gene: TRBJ2-7; len: 15; abundance: few; d_gene: TRBD1; v_gene: TRBV7-8; CDR3aa: CASSGGTGDRYEQYF; CDR3nt: TGTGCCAGCAGCGGTGGGACAGGGGATCGCTACGAGCAGTACTTC
j_gene: TRBJ1-2; len: 13; abundance: NA; d_gene: NA; v_gene: TRBV7-8; CDR3aa: CASSSPAREGHTF; CDR3nt: TGTGCCAGCAGCTCTCCGGCTCGAGAGGGCCACACCTTC
j_gene: TRBJ1-1; len: 15; abundance: NA; d_gene: NA; v_gene: TRBV7-8; CDR3aa: CASSSPFKKNTEAFF; CDR3nt: TGTGCCAGCAGCTCCCCCTTTAAGAAGAACACTGAAGCTTTCTTT
j_gene: TRBJ1-3; len: 15; abundance: NA; d_gene: NA; v_gene: TRBV28; CDR3aa: CASSPGQLRGNTIYF; CDR3nt: TGTGCCAGCAGTCCAGGACAGCTCCGTGGAAACACCATATATTTT
j_gene: TRBJ2-2; len: 12; abundance: NA; d_gene: NA; v_gene: TRBV20-1; CDR3aa: CSALWTPGELFF; CDR3nt: TGCAGTGCCCTATGGACCCCCGGGGAGCTGTTTTTT
j_gene: TRBJ1-1; len: 12; abundance: NA; d_gene: NA; v_gene: TRBV6-5; CDR3aa: CASSSRGAGAFF; CDR3nt: TGTGCCAGCAGTTCCCGGGGCGCCGGGGCTTTCTTT